This TCR beta chain was recovered during a study of neoadjuvant anti-PD-1 for oral cavity cancer (dated by TCRdb to the early 2020s). Regarding the study in general: Before curative-intent surgical resection, most patients were given three to four biweekly doses of nivolumab at 3 mg/kg. There were about a dozen patients in the parent correlative cohort, and the response rate was approximately 36%. Patients without progression received a fourth nivolumab dose around day 43 and underwent definitive surgical resection on days 50-56. Responders were defined as patients with complete response, partial response or stable disease by RECIST 1.1; non-responders were defined as patients with progression. Overall results and qualifications from the work: After neoadjuvant nivolumab, significantly higher T cell clonality (Gini index) was found within PBMCs in non-responders than in responders. Only a few patients per response group were included in the TCR analyses, and larger cohorts for validation were called for by the authors. Higher pretreatment blood Treg/Th17 ratios correlated with both higher pretreatment blood TCRbeta clonality and lower post-treatment tumor TCRbeta clonality.

Only a few counts were recorded for this clone. What this receptor recognizes is not known. Base-call qualities are not available, and no considerably larger clone is one nucleotide away. CDR1 MRHNA and CDR2 SNTAGT were looked up in the germline V gene. Trimming at the junction amounts to 3 bases on V and 5 bases on J, and the germline ends lie 8 bases apart. Its CDR3 holds 14 amino acids, cysteine through phenylalanine. Only CDR3 DNA remains: 42 bases, in frame from the first base. For deep sequencing of PBMC libraries, mostly roughly 450 ng of input genomic DNA was used, and six replicates were run per sample. The immunoSEQ hsTCRbeta kit was used to prepare TCRbeta libraries, following the manufacturer's instructions. The completed libraries were mixed into a single pool at 3 nM, then sequenced with an Illumina NovaSeq 6000 S4 flow cell. The original pipeline was this. The immunoSEQ Analyzer was used for raw data preprocessing and quality control. The analysis was limited to productive rearrangements, and each clonotype was defined by a unique CDR3 amino acid sequence. Repertoire clonality was estimated as the Gini-Simpson index, which was computed with the R package tcR. Gini indices were compared with Student's t test, and associations with tumor size change were assessed by Pearson correlation. In its TCRdb copy, this immuneACCESS table keeps in-frame sequences only and misses some clones. Where compared with another copy, unresolved V genes explain less than half of these, and the others have no known cause. V and J calls and clone size come straight from that table; D and trimming were deduced from the DNA. For this sample there are 25,000 to 40,000 clones; approximately 80% appear just once. The ten largest clones represent around 3% of the sample.

Read against the paper, the sample's time point label means: after neoadjuvant nivolumab, at surgical resection. The patients had newly diagnosed stage II-IVA oral cavity squamous cell carcinoma and had not received any prior systemic or radiation treatment. The cohort was composed of patients with HPV-negative, locally advanced oral cavity squamous cell carcinoma. Peripheral blood mononuclear cells were analyzed directly, without maintenance or expansion in culture. Samples were obtained from a longitudinal correlative study of a single-arm phase II trial of neoadjuvant nivolumab in oral cavity squamous cell carcinoma. Subject-matched pre- and post-treatment PBMCs and tumors from three responders and three non-responders were subjected to genomic DNA-based TCRbeta sequencing. Peripheral blood mononuclear cells were collected before nivolumab treatment and were collected again after treatment, at the time of surgery. Genomic DNA was isolated from PBMCs using the Maxwell RSC DNA from Cells kit.

Material: PBMCs, obtained after nivolumab (anti-PD-1) treatment. This sequence originates from a person aged 40-85 years with oral cavity squamous cell carcinoma. Recombination connected TRBV6-4 to TRBJ1-6, with no D gene named confidently. Read as DNA, the sequence is TGTGCCAGCAGTGAAACAGATGATAATTCACCCCTCCACTTT. Translated, this gives CASSETDDNSPLHF.